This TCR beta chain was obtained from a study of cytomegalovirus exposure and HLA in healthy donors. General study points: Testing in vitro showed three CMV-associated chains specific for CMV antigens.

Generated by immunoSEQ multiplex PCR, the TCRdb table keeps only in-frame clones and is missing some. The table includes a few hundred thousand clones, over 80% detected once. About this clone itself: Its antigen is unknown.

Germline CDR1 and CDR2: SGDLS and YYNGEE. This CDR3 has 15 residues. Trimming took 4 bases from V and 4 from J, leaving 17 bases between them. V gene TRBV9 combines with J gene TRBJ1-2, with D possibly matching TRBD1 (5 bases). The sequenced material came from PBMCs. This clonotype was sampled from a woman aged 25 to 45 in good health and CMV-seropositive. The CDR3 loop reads CASSPLPTARYGYTF. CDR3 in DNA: TGTGCCAGCAGCCCCCTACCGACAGCCCGCTATGGCTACACCTTC.